The T cell receptor (beta chain) under discussion was sequenced for a study of graft-versus-host responses after intestinal transplantation. Study as a whole: Recipients received multivisceral, liver-intestinal, or isolated intestinal transplants. Among the recipients, all got anti-thymocyte globulin induction and then tacrolimus and steroids for around 3 years. Study-wide points: Allograft clonal ratios (graft-versus-host to host-versus-graft) were high in patients who had graft-donor T cell macrochimerism. Detection of GvH clones occurred in recipient marrow, and some had their first appearance in ileum or blood.

In the case of this clone: Its target is unknown.

Libraries were prepared by immunoSEQ multiplex PCR; TCRdb keeps only in-frame clonotypes and omits some of them. The repertoire includes tens of thousands of clones, around 95% of them detected once, and under 0.25% sits in the top ten. The sequence was obtained from a human donor who was the organ donor for an intestinal transplant. The sample here was unstimulated CD8+ T cells sorted from spleen or lymph node cells, taken before transplant.

CDR3 in DNA: TGTGCTAGTGGTTTGGCGGCTAACTATGGCTACACCTTC. Translated: CASGLAANYGYTF. V is TRBV12-5 and J is TRBJ1-2; D not certain. This CDR3 spans 13 amino acids. V was trimmed by 1 base and J by 0 bases, leaving 3 bases between them. Germline CDR1 is LGHNT and CDR2 is FRNRAP.